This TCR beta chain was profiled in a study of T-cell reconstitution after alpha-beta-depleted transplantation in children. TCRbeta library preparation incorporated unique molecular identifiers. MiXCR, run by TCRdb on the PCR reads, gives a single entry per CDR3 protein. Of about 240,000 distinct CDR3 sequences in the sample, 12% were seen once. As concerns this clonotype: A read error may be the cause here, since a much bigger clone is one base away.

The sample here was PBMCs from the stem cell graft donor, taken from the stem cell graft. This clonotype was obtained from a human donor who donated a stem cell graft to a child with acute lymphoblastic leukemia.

CDR3 DNA sequence: TGTCCCAGCAGCCAAGATGCGACAGACGAAGCTTTCTTT. Translation gives CPSSQDATDEAFF. The chain recombines TRBV4-2 with TRBJ1-1, with D perhaps matching TRBD1 (5 bases). CDR1 is LGHNA and CDR2 is YNFKEQ in the germline V gene. This CDR3 comprises 13 residues.